The source of this T cell receptor beta chain is a study of technical replicates of blood from a few donors. V lost 0 bases to trimming and J lost 4 bases; unmatched junction nucleotides: 2. Per germline, CDR1 SGHDT and CDR2 YYEEEE. The CDR3 is made up of 14 amino acids. Profiled with immunoSEQ multiplex PCR; TCRdb holds only in-frame clones, not every one. The sample gives tens of thousands of clones, about 91% of which show up once; around 0.27% is in the top ten. Input material: T cells isolated from PBMCs. The TCR comes from a human donor in good health. The V and J genes are TRBV5-6 and TRBJ1-2; 8 nucleotides line up with TRBD1. CDR3 DNA sequence: TGTGCCAGCAGCTTGGGACAGGGGATCTATGGCTACACCTTC. This sequence encodes CASSLGQGIYGYTF.